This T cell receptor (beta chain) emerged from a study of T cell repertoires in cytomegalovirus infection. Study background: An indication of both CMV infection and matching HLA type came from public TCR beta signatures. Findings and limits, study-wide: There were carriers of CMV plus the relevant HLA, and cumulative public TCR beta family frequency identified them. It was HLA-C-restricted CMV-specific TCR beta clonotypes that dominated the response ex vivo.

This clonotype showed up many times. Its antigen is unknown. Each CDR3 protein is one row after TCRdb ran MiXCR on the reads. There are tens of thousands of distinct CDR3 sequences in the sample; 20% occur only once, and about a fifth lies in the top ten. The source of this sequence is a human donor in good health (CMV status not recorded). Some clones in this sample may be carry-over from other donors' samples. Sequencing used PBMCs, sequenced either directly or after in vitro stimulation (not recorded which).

The CDR3 DNA reads as TGTGCCAGCAGTTTAACCGGACAGTCCTATGGCTACACCTTC. This sequence encodes CASSLTGQSYGYTF. This rearrangement joins TRBV12-3 or TRBV12-4 to TRBJ1-2, with TRBD1 as a possible D gene (6 bases). CDR3 length: 14 residues. Trimming stripped 2 bases from V and 4 bases from J, with 11 bases between.